This T cell receptor (beta chain) comes out of a study of regulatory T cells in long-lasting Graves disease. Study background: Over-5-year antithyroid drug use with positive TSH receptor antibodies defined persistent Graves' disease in the study.

HTBI primers from iRepertoire and Arm-PCR of CDR3 regions yielded the TCR beta libraries. TCRdb passed the multiplex PCR reads through MiXCR, listing each CDR3 protein once. The sample shows roughly 400,000 distinct CDR3 sequences, around 23% of them seen only once. Broader study findings: Only a small sample size was used, which may have cut accuracy. Newly diagnosed disease favored TRBV20-1 and TRBJ2-1 over persistent disease.

As regards this clonotype: The antigen is undetermined.

Time point indicated: persistent/refractory GD, antithyroid drugs over 5 years with positive TRAb. TCR sequences were obtained from RNA taken from PBMCs. An endocrinology department in Xi'an, China, supplied the patients. Germline CDR1 and CDR2: LGHDT and YNNKEL (reference sequence). This CDR3 spans 14 amino acids. Between the trimmed V and J ends, which lost 3 bases and 4 bases, there was a span of 10 bases. Sequencing was performed on peripheral blood mononuclear cells (PBMCs), taken when the disease was refractory, from a patient treated with antithyroid drugs. The chain combines TRBV3-1 with TRBJ1-3, with D possibly matching TRBD1 (5 bases). The receptor was isolated from a female donor with Graves disease. The CDR3 DNA follows: TGTGCCAGCAGCCAGAAGGGGCCGGGAAACACCATATATTTT. Its translation: CASSQKGPGNTIYF.